Shown below are 16 T cell receptor beta chains from a single sample sequenced in a study of control samples from healthy donors and cancer patients. Method: immunoSEQ multiplex PCR; TCRdb's copy keeps in-frame clones and lacks some. The sample holds over 150,000 clones, around 90% seen once. The sequencing sample was made of blood. The receptors stem from a woman in her thirties or forties in good health.

The chain uses TRBV10-3 and TRBJ1-1; TRBD1 is a possible D gene (6 bases). Looked up from germline, CDR1 is ENHRY and CDR2 is SYGVKD. V was cut by 1 base and J by 8 bases, with 8 bases left in between. The CDR3 is made up of 12 amino acids. CDR3 nucleotide sequence: TGTGCCATCAGTGAGTGGGGGCTGGAAGCTTTCTTT. Protein: CAISEWGLEAFF.

This clone came up once. The J gene is TRBJ2-1, the V gene TRBV7-8, with D tentatively TRBD1 or TRBD2 (6 bases each). CDR1 and CDR2 from the germline V gene are SGHVS and FQNEAQ. Between the trimmed V and J ends, which lost 1 base and 11 bases, there was a span of 9 bases. The length of the CDR3 is 12 residues. The CDR3 region has the DNA TGTGCCAGCAGCTTAGGGGGGGCAAAGCAGTTCTTC. Translating gives CASSLGGAKQFF.

The V gene is TRBV7-9, the J gene TRBJ2-5; 14 nucleotides match TRBD2. This CDR3 has 16 amino acids. Germline-derived CDR1 and CDR2 are SEHNR and FQNEAQ (reference sequence). The J segment lost 2 bases and the V segment lost 6 bases, leaving 5 bases of the junction unmatched. The CDR3 spells CASRYWTSGGQETQYF. The CDR3 nucleotides are TGTGCCAGCAGATACTGGACTAGCGGGGGGCAAGAGACCCAGTACTTC.

This chain uses TRBV5-4 with TRBJ2-2; the D gene is possibly TRBD2 (5 bases). This CDR3 has 16 residues. V lost 5 bases to trimming and J lost 1 base, with 15 bases between them. Germline V CDR1 and CDR2: SGHNT, YYREEE (reference sequence). CDR3 in amino acids: CASRDERSLNTGELFF. The CDR3 DNA reads TGTGCCAGCAGAGATGAGCGGAGCCTGAACACCGGGGAGCTGTTTTTT. Looking up the rest from reference TRBV5-4 and TRBJ2-2 gives the full variable domain: ETGVTQSPTHLIKTRGQQVTLRCSSQSGHNTVSWYQQALGQGPQFIFQYYREEENGRGNFPPRFSGLQFPNYSSELNVNALELDDSALYLCASRDERSLNTGELFFGEGSRLTVL.

This chain connects TRBV6-1 to TRBJ1-1; no definite D call. V was trimmed by 3 bases and J by 0 bases, leaving 14 bases between them. This CDR3 contains 16 residues. The germline V gene encodes CDR1 MNHNS and CDR2 SASEGT. The CDR3 reads CASSESEAAMNTEAFF. DNA of the CDR3: TGTGCCAGCAGTGAGTCTGAGGCGGCCATGAACACTGAAGCTTTCTTT.

This chain connects TRBV5-1 to TRBJ2-3; TRBD2 matches at 9 bases. J was trimmed by 5 bases and V by 2 bases; bases with no gene match: 12. Germline assignment: CDR1 SGHRS and CDR2 YFSETQ. CDR3 length: 17 amino acids. In DNA form, the CDR3 reads TGCGCCAGCAGCTTCGGGCCCGGGGGAGCGGGGGGAGATACGCAGTATTTT. This sequence encodes CASSFGPGGAGGDTQYF.

The chain recombines TRBV7-8 with TRBJ2-1, with 8 bases aligning to TRBD2. V lost 0 bases to trimming and J lost 3 bases; unmatched junction nucleotides: 7. The CDR3 sequence is 17 residues long. Germline CDR1 reads SGHVS; CDR2 reads FQNEAQ. As DNA, the CDR3 is TGTGCCAGCAGCTTAGCCCCGGGAGGGGGGTACTACAATGAGCAGTTCTTC. Protein: CASSLAPGGGYYNEQFF.

V is TRBV29-1 and J is TRBJ2-7; 11 bases map to TRBD1. Germline-derived CDR1 and CDR2 are SQVTM and ANQGSEA. Trimming took 4 bases from V and 2 from J; bases not matched to a gene: 10. This CDR3 comprises 16 residues. The CDR3 coding sequence is TGCAGCGTTGGTGGTGAATGGGACAGGGGGGCCTACGAGCAGTACTTC. It encodes CSVGGEWDRGAYEQYF.

The V gene is TRBV29-1, the J gene TRBJ2-5; 9 bases fit TRBD1. The CDR3 extends over 15 amino acids. The J segment lost 4 bases and the V segment lost 1 base, leaving 7 bases of the junction unmatched. The germline V gene has CDR1 SQVTM and CDR2 ANQGSEA. CDR3 residues: CSVEGGTGRPETQYF. The CDR3 coding sequence is TGCAGCGTTGAAGGGGGGACAGGGCGGCCAGAGACCCAGTACTTC.

V usage is TRBV3-1 (or the pseudogene TRBV3-2) and J usage is TRBJ2-5, with D tentatively TRBD2 (6 bases). The V end was cut by 0 bases, the J end by 5 bases, with 19 bases between. The CDR3 length is 17 residues. Germline CDR1 is LGHDT and CDR2 is YNNKEL (reference sequence). CDR3 sequence: CASSQDFFRDLAETQYF. The CDR3 bases are TGTGCCAGCAGCCAAGATTTTTTTAGGGACCTAGCGGAGACCCAGTACTTC.

The chain uses TRBV18 and TRBJ2-3, with TRBD1 matching 7 bases. V was clipped by 5 bases and J by 0 bases; unmatched bases: 2. CDR1 and CDR2 from the germline V gene are KGHSH and LQKENI. The CDR3 has 14 residues. The CDR3 DNA sequence: TGTGCCAGCTCATTACAGGGGAGCACAGATACGCAGTATTTT. Its translation: CASSLQGSTDTQYF.

V and J are TRBV4-2 and TRBJ2-1; perhaps TRBD2 as D (5 bases). Germline assignment: CDR1 LGHNA and CDR2 YNFKEQ. This CDR3 has 16 residues. The V end was cut by 0 bases, the J end by 3 bases, with 12 bases between. The CDR3 loop reads CASSQEPGLFYNEQFF. The CDR3 region has the DNA TGTGCCAGCAGCCAAGAACCAGGACTGTTCTACAATGAGCAGTTCTTC.

The table lists this clone with a count of one. The J gene is TRBJ1-2, the V gene TRBV2; the D gene is possibly TRBD1 (5 bases). Germline lookup yields CDR1 SNHLY and CDR2 FYNNEI. Trimming took 5 bases from V and 8 from J, leaving 15 bases between them. The CDR3 runs 13 residues. The CDR3 protein is CASSQVNWGGYTF. The CDR3 DNA reads TGTGCCAGCAGTCAGGTTAACTGGGGGGGCTACACCTTC.

V is TRBV15 and J is TRBJ1-1; D ambiguous. This CDR3 is 14 amino acids long. Between the trimmed V and J ends, which lost 8 bases and 2 bases, there was a span of 15 bases. CDR1 is LNHNV and CDR2 is YYDKDF in the germline V gene (reference sequence). This chain's CDR3 is CATVEGYSNTEAFF. As DNA, the CDR3 is TGTGCCACCGTAGAGGGTTACTCTAACACTGAAGCTTTCTTT.

This sequence joins TRBV3-1 (or the pseudogene TRBV3-2) and TRBJ1-6; D uncertain. This CDR3 is built from 14 residues. The V and J ends lost 3 bases and 7 bases respectively, with 10 bases between them. Germline values: CDR1 LGHDT, CDR2 YNNKEL (reference sequence). The CDR3 DNA reads as TGTGCCAGCAGCCAGTTAGACACAAATTCACCCCTCCACTTT. Its translation: CASSQLDTNSPLHF.

This chain joins TRBV5-4 and TRBJ2-3; 12 nucleotides match TRBD2. Germline V gene lookup returns CDR1 SGHNT and CDR2 YYREEE (reference sequence). The CDR3 spans 16 residues. V dropped 4 bases and J dropped 3; count of bases not matched to a gene: 6. The DNA for the CDR3 is TGTGCCAGCAGCCGTAATGGACTAGCGGGGACAGATACGCAGTATTTT. Translated: CASSRNGLAGTDTQYF.